The T cell receptor (beta chain) under discussion was sequenced for a study of shared clonotypes between healthy human individuals. The study, taken as a whole, reports: Having only a few donors restricted how much genetic and exposure-history diversity was captured.

Concerning this clone itself: Antigen specificity is unknown.

This CDR3 comprises 15 residues. Trimming shortened V by 3 bases and J by 3 bases, and 12 bases separated the two germline ends. Germline CDR1 LNHNV, CDR2 YYDKDF (reference sequence). Genomic DNA of every subset was divided equally among multiple immunoSEQ plates. Assay: immunoSEQ multiplex PCR; the TCRdb copy retains only in-frame clones and omits some. The data contain about 690,000 clones, 90% of them singletons. This rearrangement joins TRBV15 to TRBJ1-5; D remains ambiguous. The source is a man younger than 35 in good health. Some clones in this sample may be carry-over from other donors' samples. Sequencing used memory CD8+ T cells from PBMCs. Subset: CD45RO+ cells pooled with CCR7-negative TemRA cells. The CDR3 sequence: CATSSPPRDNQPQHF. The CDR3 DNA reads as TGTGCCACCAGCAGTCCCCCCCGCGACAATCAGCCCCAGCATTTT.